This T cell receptor (beta chain) emerged from a study of blood T cell repertoires in COVID-19. Trimming removed 4 bases at V and 0 bases at J, with 11 bases between. From germline, CDR1 is KGHSH and CDR2 LQKENI. The CDR3 is 15 amino acids. How the authors handled the data: Amplifying reference gene primers gave estimates of nucleated cell counts. Sequenced by immunoSEQ multiplex PCR; TCRdb stores in-frame clones only, minus some. D and trimming come from the DNA, and the V and J calls and clone size come from that table. The table shows under 250,000 clones, with 88% occurring only once. Sequencing was performed on peripheral blood. The sequence came from a woman aged 25 to 39 with COVID-19, enrolled during active disease. The chain links TRBV18 to TRBJ2-3, with D perhaps matching TRBD1 (6 bases). CDR3 nucleotide sequence: TGTGCCAGCTCACTAATGGACAGTAGCACAGATACGCAGTATTTT. Its protein is CASSLMDSSTDTQYF.